This T cell receptor (beta chain) stems from a study of CD8+CD57+ T cells in acquired aplastic anemia. About the study: Sorted CD4+ and CD8+ cells yielded DNA averaging about 3.2 ug.

Findings and limits, study-wide: The study found no significant CD8+ Simpson's diversity difference between patients and controls.

CDR3 and TCR beta VDJ profiling relied on a genomic DNA template. TCRdb re-analysed the reads in MiXCR, keeping a single row per CDR3 protein. In the table there are 160,000 or so distinct CDR3 sequences, 40% to 50% of which are singletons. Many counts were recorded for this clonotype. Its antigen is not identified. Previously, flow cytometry had revealed CD8+CD57+ cell expansion in the patients chosen for sequencing. Germline V gene data show CDR1 as DFQATT and CDR2 as SNEGSKA (reference sequence). Trimming pared 2 bases from V and 5 bases from J, leaving 19 bases between. The CDR3 runs 16 residues. V usage is TRBV20-1 and J usage is TRBJ2-1; D might be TRBD1 (5 bases). This clonotype was obtained from a human donor with aplastic anemia. What was sequenced was sorted CD4+, CD8+, or CD8+CD57+ T cells (not recorded which) from PBMCs. CDR3 DNA: TGCAGTGCTAGACCCAGGGCAAACTGGTATGACAATGAGCAGTTCTTC. Translating it yields CSARPRANWYDNEQFF.